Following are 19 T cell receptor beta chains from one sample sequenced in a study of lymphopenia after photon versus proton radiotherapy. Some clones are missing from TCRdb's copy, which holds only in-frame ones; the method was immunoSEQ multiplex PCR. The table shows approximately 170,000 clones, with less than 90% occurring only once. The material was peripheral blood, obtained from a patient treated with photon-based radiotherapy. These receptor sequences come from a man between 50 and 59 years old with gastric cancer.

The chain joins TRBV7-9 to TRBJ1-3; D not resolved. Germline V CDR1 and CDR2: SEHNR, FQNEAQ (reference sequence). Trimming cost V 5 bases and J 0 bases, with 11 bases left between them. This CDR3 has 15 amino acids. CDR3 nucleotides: TGTGCCAGCAGCCTCTTGGGCACCTCTGGAAACACCATATATTTT. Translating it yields CASSLLGTSGNTIYF.

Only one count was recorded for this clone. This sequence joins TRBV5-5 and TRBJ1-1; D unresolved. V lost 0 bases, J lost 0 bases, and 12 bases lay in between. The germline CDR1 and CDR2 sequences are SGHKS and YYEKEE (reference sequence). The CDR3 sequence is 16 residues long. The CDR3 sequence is CASSLASVLMNTEAFF. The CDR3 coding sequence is TGTGCCAGCAGCTTGGCTTCTGTACTAATGAACACTGAAGCTTTCTTT. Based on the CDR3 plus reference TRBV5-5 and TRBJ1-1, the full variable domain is DAGVTQSPTHLIKTRGQQVTLRCSPISGHKSVSWYQQVLGQGPQFIFQYYEKEERGRGNFPDRFSARQFPNYSSELNVNALLLGDSALYLCASSLASVLMNTEAFFGQGTRLTVV.

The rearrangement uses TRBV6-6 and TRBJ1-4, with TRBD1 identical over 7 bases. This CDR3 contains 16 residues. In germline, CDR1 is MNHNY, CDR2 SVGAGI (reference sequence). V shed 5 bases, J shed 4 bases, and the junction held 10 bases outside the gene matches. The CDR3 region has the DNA TGTGCCAGCAGTGCCGGGACAGCCTCCGGTAATGAAAAACTGTTTTTT. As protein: CASSAGTASGNEKLFF.

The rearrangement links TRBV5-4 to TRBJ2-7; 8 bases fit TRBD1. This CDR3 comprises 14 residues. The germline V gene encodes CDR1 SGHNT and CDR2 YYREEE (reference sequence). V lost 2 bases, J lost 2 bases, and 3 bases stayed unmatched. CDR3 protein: CASSLRQGTYEQYF. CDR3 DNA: TGTGCCAGCAGCTTAAGACAGGGGACCTACGAGCAGTACTTC.

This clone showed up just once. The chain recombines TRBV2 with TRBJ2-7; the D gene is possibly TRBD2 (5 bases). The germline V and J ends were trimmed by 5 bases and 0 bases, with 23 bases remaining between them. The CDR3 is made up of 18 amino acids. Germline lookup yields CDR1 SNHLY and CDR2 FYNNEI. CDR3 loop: CASSPLIGRRGSSYEQYF. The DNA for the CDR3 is TGTGCCAGCAGTCCACTCATTGGACGCCGAGGGAGCTCCTACGAGCAGTACTTC.

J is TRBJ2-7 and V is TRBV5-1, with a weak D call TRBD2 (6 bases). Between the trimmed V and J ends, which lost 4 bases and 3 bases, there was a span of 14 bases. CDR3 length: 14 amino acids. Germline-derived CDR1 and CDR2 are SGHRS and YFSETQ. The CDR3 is CASSGRRELYEQYF. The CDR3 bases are TGCGCCAGCAGCGGACGACGGGAGCTCTACGAGCAGTACTTC.

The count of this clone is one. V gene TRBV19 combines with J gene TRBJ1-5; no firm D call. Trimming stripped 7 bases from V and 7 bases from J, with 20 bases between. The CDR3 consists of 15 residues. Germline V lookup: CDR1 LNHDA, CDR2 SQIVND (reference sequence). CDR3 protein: CASTPRTPSGQPQHF. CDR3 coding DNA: TGTGCCAGTACGCCGAGGACTCCTTCAGGACAGCCCCAGCATTTT.

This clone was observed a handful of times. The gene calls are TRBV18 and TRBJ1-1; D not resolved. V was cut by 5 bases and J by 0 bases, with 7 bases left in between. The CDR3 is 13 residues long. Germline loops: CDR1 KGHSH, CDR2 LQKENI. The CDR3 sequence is CASSGSVNTEAFF. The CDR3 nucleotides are TGTGCCAGCTCAGGGAGTGTGAACACTGAAGCTTTCTTT. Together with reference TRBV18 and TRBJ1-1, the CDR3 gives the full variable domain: NAGVMQNPRHLVRRRGQEARLRCSPMKGHSHVYWYRQLPEEGLKFMVYLQKENIIDESGMPKERFSAEFPKEGPSILRIQQVVRGDSAAYFCASSGSVNTEAFFGQGTRLTVV.

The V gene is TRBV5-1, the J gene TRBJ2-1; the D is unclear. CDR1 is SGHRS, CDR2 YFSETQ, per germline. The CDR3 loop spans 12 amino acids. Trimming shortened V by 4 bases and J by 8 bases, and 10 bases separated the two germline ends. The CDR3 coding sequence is TGCGCCAGCAGCCCCTCACGCGATGAGCAGTTCTTC. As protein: CASSPSRDEQFF.

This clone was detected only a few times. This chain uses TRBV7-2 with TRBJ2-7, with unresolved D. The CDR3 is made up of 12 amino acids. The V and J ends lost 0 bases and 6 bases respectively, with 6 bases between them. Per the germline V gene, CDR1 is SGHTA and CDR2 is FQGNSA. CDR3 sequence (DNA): TGTGCCAGCAGCTTAGCCCAAACCGAGCAGTACTTC. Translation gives CASSLAQTEQYF.

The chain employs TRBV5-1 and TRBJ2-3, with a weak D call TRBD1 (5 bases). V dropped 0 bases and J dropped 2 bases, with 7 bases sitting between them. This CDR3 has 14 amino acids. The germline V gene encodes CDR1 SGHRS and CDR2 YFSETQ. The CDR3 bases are TGCGCCAGCAGCTTGGGACAGCCCACAGATACGCAGTATTTT. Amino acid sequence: CASSLGQPTDTQYF.

This CDR3 is CASSVAQGGVGTEAFF. The CDR3 DNA sequence: TGTGCCAGCAGCGTAGCGCAAGGTGGGGTTGGGACTGAAGCTTTCTTT. The chain employs TRBV9 and TRBJ1-1; D is ambiguous. The CDR3 totals 16 residues. Trimming stripped 0 bases from V and 5 bases from J, with 17 bases between. The germline gives CDR1 SGDLS, CDR2 YYNGEE.

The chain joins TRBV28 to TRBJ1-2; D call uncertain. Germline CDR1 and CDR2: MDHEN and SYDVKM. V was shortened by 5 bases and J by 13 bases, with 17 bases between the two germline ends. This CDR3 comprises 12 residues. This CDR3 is CASSVDPRRGTF. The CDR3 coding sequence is TGTGCCAGCAGTGTAGACCCTCGGAGAGGCACCTTC.

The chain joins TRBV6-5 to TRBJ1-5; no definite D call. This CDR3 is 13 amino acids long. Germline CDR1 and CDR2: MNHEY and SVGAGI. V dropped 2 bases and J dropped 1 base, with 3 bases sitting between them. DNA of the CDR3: TGTGCCAGCAGTTACGACAGCAATCAGCCCCAGCATTTT. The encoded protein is CASSYDSNQPQHF.

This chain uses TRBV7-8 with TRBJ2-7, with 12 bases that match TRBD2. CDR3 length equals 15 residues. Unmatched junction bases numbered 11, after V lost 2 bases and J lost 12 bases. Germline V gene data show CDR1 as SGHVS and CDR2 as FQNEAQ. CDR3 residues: CASSLQSSGRDFRYF. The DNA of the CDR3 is TGTGCCAGCAGCTTACAGTCTAGCGGGAGGGACTTCCGGTACTTC.

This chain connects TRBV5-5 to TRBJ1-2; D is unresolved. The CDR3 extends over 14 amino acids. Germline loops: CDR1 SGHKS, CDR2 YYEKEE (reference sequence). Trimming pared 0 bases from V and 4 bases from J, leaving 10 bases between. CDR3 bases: TGTGCCAGCAGCTTGGACATAAGATCCTATGGCTACACCTTC. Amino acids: CASSLDIRSYGYTF.

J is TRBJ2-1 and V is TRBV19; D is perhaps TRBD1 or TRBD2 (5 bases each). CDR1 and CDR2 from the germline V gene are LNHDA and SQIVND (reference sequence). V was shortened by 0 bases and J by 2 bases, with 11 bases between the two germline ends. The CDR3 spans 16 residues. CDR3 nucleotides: TGTGCCAGTAGTATAGACGGGGCCTGGACCTACAATGAGCAGTTCTTC. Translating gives CASSIDGAWTYNEQFF.

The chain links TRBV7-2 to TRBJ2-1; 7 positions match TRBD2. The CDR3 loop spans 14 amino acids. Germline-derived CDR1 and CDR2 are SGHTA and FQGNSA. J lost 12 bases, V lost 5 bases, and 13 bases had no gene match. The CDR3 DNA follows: TGTGCCAGCAGCCGCACCGCGGAGGGGAGGGGGCAGTTCTTC. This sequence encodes CASSRTAEGRGQFF.

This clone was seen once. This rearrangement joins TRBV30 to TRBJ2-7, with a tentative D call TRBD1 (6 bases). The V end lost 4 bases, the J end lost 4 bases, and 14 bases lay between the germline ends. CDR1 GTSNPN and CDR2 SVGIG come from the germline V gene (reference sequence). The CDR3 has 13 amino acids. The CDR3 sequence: CAWNPNRVYEQYF. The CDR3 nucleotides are TGTGCCTGGAATCCTAACAGGGTTTACGAGCAGTACTTC.